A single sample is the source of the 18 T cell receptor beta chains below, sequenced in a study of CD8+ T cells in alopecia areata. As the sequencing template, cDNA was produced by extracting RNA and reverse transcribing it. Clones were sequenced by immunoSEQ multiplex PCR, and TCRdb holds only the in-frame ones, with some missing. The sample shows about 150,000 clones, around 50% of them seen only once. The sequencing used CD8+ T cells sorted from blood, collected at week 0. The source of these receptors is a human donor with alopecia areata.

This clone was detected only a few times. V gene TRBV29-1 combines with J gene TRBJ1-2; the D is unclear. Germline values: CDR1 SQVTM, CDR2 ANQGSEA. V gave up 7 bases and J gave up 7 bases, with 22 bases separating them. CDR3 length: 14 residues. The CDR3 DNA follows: TGCAGCGCTCCGGACCCGGTGCTGACGGGTGGCTACACCTTC. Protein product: CSAPDPVLTGGYTF.

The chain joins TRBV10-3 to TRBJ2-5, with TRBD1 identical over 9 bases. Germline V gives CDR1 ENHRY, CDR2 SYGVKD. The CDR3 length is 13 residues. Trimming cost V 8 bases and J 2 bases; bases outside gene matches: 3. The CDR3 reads CAIQDRGQETQYF. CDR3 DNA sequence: TGTGCCATCCAGGACAGGGGACAAGAGACCCAGTACTTC.

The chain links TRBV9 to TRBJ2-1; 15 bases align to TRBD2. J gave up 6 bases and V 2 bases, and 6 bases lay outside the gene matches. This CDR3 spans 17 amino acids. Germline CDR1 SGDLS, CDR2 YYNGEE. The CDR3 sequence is CASSVRGTSGGINEQFF. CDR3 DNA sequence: TGTGCCAGCAGCGTCAGAGGGACTAGCGGGGGGATCAATGAGCAGTTCTTC.

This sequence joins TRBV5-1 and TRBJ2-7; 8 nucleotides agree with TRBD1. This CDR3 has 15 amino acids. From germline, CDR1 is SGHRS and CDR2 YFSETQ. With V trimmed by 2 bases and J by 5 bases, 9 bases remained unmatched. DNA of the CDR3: TGCGCCAGCAGCTTTTCGGGACAGGAGGTCCACGAGCAGTACTTC. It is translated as CASSFSGQEVHEQYF.

DNA of the CDR3: TGCAGCGTTGTTGAGGGGGACACTGAAGCTTTCTTT. Its protein product is CSVVEGDTEAFF. J is TRBJ1-1 and V is TRBV29-1; D perhaps matches TRBD1 (6 bases). CDR3 size: 12 residues. V was pared by 4 bases and J by 3 bases, with 9 bases between. CDR1 is SQVTM, CDR2 ANQGSEA, per germline. Supplemented by reference TRBV29-1 and TRBJ1-1, the full variable domain reads SAVISQKPSRDICQRGTSLTIQCQVDSQVTMMFWYRQQPGQSLTLIATANQGSEATYESGFVIDKFPISRPNLTFSTLTVSNMSPEDSSIYLCSVVEGDTEAFFGQGTRLTVV.

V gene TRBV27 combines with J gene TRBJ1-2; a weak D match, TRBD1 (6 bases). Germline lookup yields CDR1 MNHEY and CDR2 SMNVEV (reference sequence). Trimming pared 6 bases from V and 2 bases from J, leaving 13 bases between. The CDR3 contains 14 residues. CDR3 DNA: TGTGCCAGCAGCATAGGCGGGACAAACTATGGCTACACCTTC. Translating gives CASSIGGTNYGYTF.

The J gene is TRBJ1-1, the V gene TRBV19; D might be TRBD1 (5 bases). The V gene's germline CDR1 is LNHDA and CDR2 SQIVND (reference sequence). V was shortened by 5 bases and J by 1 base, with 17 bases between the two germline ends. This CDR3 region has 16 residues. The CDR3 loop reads CASSSVDGGENTEAFF. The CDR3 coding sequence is TGTGCCAGTAGTTCAGTAGACGGGGGTGAGAACACTGAAGCTTTCTTT.

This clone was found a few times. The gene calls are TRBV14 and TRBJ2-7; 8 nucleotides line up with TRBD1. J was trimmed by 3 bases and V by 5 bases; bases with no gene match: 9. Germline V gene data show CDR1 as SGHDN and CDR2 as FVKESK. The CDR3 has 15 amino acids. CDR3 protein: CASSSRTGMYYEQYF. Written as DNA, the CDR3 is TGTGCCAGCAGCTCCAGGACAGGGATGTACTACGAGCAGTACTTC. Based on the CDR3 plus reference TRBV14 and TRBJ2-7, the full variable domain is EAGVTQFPSHSVIEKGQTVTLRCDPISGHDNLYWYRRVMGKEIKFLLHFVKESKQDESGMPNNRFLAERTGGTYSTLKVQPAELEDSGVYFCASSSRTGMYYEQYFGPGTRLTVT.

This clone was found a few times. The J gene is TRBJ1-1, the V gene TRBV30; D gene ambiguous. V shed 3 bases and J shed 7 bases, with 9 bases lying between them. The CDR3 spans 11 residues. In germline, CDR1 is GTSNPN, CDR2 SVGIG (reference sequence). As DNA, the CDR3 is TGTGCCTGGAGCCCAGCAGGTGAAGCTTTCTTT. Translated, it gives CAWSPAGEAFF.

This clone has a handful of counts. The CDR3 coding sequence is TGTGCCAGCAGCCTGGGACAGGGTAGCGAAGGCTACACCTTC. Protein: CASSLGQGSEGYTF. The rearrangement joins TRBV7-9 to TRBJ1-2, with 9 nucleotides matching TRBD1. CDR1 SEHNR and CDR2 FQNEAQ come from the germline V gene (reference sequence). V gave up 5 bases and J gave up 8 bases; unmatched junction bases: 9. The CDR3 spans 14 residues.

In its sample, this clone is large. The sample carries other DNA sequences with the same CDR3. In DNA, the CDR3 is TGTGCCAGTAGTATAAAGGGGGGCCGCTACGAGCAGTACTTC. Translation gives CASSIKGGRYEQYF. The rearrangement joins TRBV19 to TRBJ2-7, with D perhaps TRBD1 or TRBD2 (6 bases each). The ends were cut back, 2 bases at V and 3 bases at J, with 11 bases in the middle. CDR3 length: 14 amino acids. Germline CDR1 is LNHDA and CDR2 is SQIVND (reference sequence).

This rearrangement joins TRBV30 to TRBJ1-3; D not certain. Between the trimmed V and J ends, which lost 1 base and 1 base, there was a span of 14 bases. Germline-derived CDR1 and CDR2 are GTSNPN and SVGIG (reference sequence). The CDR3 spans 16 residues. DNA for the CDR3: TGTGCCTGGAGTGCAGCAAAACTGAGTTCTGGAAACACCATATATTTT. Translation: CAWSAAKLSSGNTIYF.

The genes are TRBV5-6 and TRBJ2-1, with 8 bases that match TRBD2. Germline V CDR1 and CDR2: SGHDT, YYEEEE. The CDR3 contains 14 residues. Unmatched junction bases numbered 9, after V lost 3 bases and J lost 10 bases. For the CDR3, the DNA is TGTGCCAGCAGCTCCGGGACTAGAGGCTACGAGCAGTTCTTC. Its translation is CASSSGTRGYEQFF.

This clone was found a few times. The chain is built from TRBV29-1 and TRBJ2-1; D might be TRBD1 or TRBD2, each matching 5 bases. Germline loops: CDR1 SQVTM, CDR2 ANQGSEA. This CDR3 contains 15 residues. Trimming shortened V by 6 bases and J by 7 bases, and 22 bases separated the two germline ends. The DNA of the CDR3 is TGCAGCGTGTTCGGAGGCAGGGCCGGGCCGAATGAGCAGTTCTTC. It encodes CSVFGGRAGPNEQFF.

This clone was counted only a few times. The CDR3 region is CAIKEGVSSYNEQFF. CDR3 bases: TGTGCCATCAAGGAGGGGGTCAGCTCCTACAATGAGCAGTTCTTC. The chain has TRBV10-3 and TRBJ2-1, with D perhaps given as TRBD1 or TRBD2 (6 bases each). The V end was cut by 7 bases, the J end by 0 bases, with 13 bases between. The CDR3 covers 15 residues. Per the germline V gene, CDR1 is ENHRY and CDR2 is SYGVKD.

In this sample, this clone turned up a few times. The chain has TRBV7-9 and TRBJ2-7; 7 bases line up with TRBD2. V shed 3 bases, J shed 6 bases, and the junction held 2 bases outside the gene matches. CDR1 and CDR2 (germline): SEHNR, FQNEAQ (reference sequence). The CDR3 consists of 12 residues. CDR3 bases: TGTGCCAGCAGCTTCGGGGGGACCGAGCAGTACTTC. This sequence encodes CASSFGGTEQYF.

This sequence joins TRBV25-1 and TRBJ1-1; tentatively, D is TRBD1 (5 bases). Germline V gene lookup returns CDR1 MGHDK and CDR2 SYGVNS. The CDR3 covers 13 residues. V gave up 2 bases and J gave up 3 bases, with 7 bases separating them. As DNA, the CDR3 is TGTGCCAGCAGTGAAATGGGACACACTGAAGCTTTCTTT. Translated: CASSEMGHTEAFF.

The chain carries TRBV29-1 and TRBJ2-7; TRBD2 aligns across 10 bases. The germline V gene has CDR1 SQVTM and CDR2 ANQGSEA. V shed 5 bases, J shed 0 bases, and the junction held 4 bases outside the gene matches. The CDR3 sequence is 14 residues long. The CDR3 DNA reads TGCAGCGTTTTTCTAGCGGGGGCCTCCTACGAGCAGTACTTC. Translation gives CSVFLAGASYEQYF.